Included here is one T cell receptor (beta chain) sequence, with context. Antigen: not known. The run depth of the assay was deep. Profiled with immunoSEQ multiplex PCR; TCRdb holds only in-frame clones, not every one. The profile shows roughly 570,000 clones, roughly 98% of them singletons. Only CD45RO-negative cells positively selected for CCR7 counted as naive CD8 cells, so terminally differentiated effector memory CD45RA+ cells were excluded. Donors, without exception, were Caucasian adults residing in Nashville, Tennessee. The sample belongs to a study of shared clonotypes between healthy human individuals. Across the study: There were three CD4 naive, three CD4 memory, two CD8 naive and one CD8 memory plates per donor. Study observations and caveats: Naive subsets tended to show greater estimated richness than memory subsets.

V was pared by 7 bases and J by 4 bases, with 7 bases of the junction left unmatched. Germline loops: CDR1 WSHSY, CDR2 SAAADI. This CDR3 has 14 amino acids. The chain combines TRBV10-2 with TRBJ2-1; 7 nucleotides line up with TRBD1. The material sequenced was naive CD8+ T cells sorted from blood. The source of this sequence is a man aged 25 to 40 in good health. CDR3 in DNA: TGCGCCAGCAACCAGGGGGTGTCTTACAATGAGCAGTTCTTC. Amino acids: CASNQGVSYNEQFF.